These 19 T cell receptor beta chains share one sample of origin, sequenced in a study of T cell changes during pregnancy in multiple sclerosis. Clones were read by immunoSEQ multiplex PCR, and TCRdb kept only the in-frame ones, dropping some. The repertoire holds more than 30,000 clones, approximately 90% seen once, with approximately 5.8% in the top ten. The specimen was CD8+ T cells from peripheral blood mononuclear cells, collected in the second trimester of pregnancy. Receptors originate from a female donor with multiple sclerosis, enrolled in a pregnancy study.

CDR3 protein: CASSQTGELFF. The DNA for the CDR3 is TGTGCCAGCAGTCAGACTGGGGAGCTGTTTTTT. V is TRBV27 and J is TRBJ2-2, with no clear D. CDR1 MNHEY and CDR2 SMNVEV come from the germline V gene (reference sequence). The V end was cut by 5 bases, the J end by 8 bases, with 6 bases between. CDR3 length equals 11 residues.

The chain recombines TRBV19 with TRBJ1-1; 10 nucleotides line up with TRBD1. The ends lost 4 bases at V and 3 bases at J; junction bases unmatched: 11. The CDR3 is 17 amino acids. Looked up from germline, CDR1 is LNHDA and CDR2 is SQIVND (reference sequence). The CDR3, as DNA: TGTGCCAGTAGTACGACAGGGGGCCGGGTGTTGGACACTGAAGCTTTCTTT. Translating it yields CASSTTGGRVLDTEAFF.

With respect to this clone: This CDR3 is also generated by other DNA sequences in the sample. The rearrangement joins TRBV4-3 to TRBJ2-7; D not certain. V was clipped by 0 bases and J by 1 base, with 4 bases between them. In germline, CDR1 is LGHNA, CDR2 YSLEER. This CDR3 comprises 13 residues. The DNA for the CDR3 is TGCGCCAGCAGCCAAGACAGGTCCTACGAGCAGTACTTC. Residues: CASSQDRSYEQYF.

The gene calls are TRBV7-9 and TRBJ2-7; D may be TRBD1 (7 bases). The CDR3 is 13 amino acids. Germline assignment: CDR1 SEHNR and CDR2 FQNEAQ (reference sequence). V was trimmed by 8 bases and J by 3 bases, leaving 14 bases between them. In DNA form, the CDR3 reads TGTGCCAGCGGCGGGACAGTGAACTACGAGCAGTACTTC. Amino acid sequence: CASGGTVNYEQYF.

This sequence joins TRBV27 and TRBJ2-2; TRBD1 is a possible D gene (5 bases). V was cut by 6 bases and J by 6 bases, with 11 bases left in between. This CDR3 has 13 amino acids. CDR1 MNHEY and CDR2 SMNVEV come from the germline V gene (reference sequence). The CDR3 bases are TGTGCCAGCAGCTACAGACAGTCCGGGGAGCTGTTTTTT. It is translated as CASSYRQSGELFF.

The chain employs TRBV28 and TRBJ2-7; D is unclear. Germline assignment: CDR1 MDHEN and CDR2 SYDVKM. CDR3 length equals 14 residues. V lost 7 bases and J 3 bases, leaving 16 bases between the germline ends. The CDR3 region has the DNA TGTGCCAGCAACGATGAGTACCTAAACTACGAGCAGTACTTC. This codes for CASNDEYLNYEQYF.

This clone was counted once. This CDR3 is CASSQDSGGIGSPLHF. CDR3 sequence (DNA): TGCGCCAGCAGCCAAGATTCAGGGGGGATCGGATCACCCCTCCACTTT. V gene TRBV4-3 combines with J gene TRBJ1-6; 7 bases are a match to TRBD1. V shed 0 bases, J shed 10 bases, and the junction held 9 bases outside the gene matches. CDR1 and CDR2 (germline): LGHNA, YSLEER. The CDR3 contains 16 residues.

The chain combines TRBV6-1 with TRBJ2-1; 7 nucleotides match TRBD2. Looked up from germline, CDR1 is MNHNS and CDR2 is SASEGT. J gave up 6 bases and V 1 base, and 6 bases lay outside the gene matches. CDR3 length equals 15 residues. In nucleotides, the CDR3 is TGTGCCAGCAGTGAAGTCGGGGGAGGGCCCAATGAGCAGTTCTTC. This encodes CASSEVGGGPNEQFF.

The chain links TRBV7-6 to TRBJ2-2, with 8 positions matching TRBD1. With 5 bases clipped from V and 1 base from J, the junction kept 3 bases outside the gene matches. The CDR3 is 15 amino acids. Germline values: CDR1 SGHVS, CDR2 FNYEAQ. DNA for the CDR3: TGTGCCAGCAGCCTAGGACAGGGGAACACCGGGGAGCTGTTTTTT. This sequence encodes CASSLGQGNTGELFF.

The chain links TRBV5-8 to TRBJ2-6, with D uncertain. This CDR3 is 14 amino acids long. Between the trimmed V and J ends, which lost 3 bases and 2 bases, there was a span of 6 bases. The germline gives CDR1 SGHTS, CDR2 YDEGEE. As DNA, the CDR3 is TGTGCCAGCAGCTCAAAAACTGGGGCCAACGTCCTGACTTTC. Its translation is CASSSKTGANVLTF.

The V and J genes are TRBV27 and TRBJ2-5; TRBD2 might be the D (5 bases). This CDR3 contains 14 residues. Germline V CDR1 and CDR2: MNHEY, SMNVEV (reference sequence). V was trimmed by 2 bases and J by 7 bases, leaving 14 bases between them. Here the CDR3 reads CASSLGLARGTQYF. DNA of the CDR3: TGTGCCAGCAGTTTAGGTCTAGCCCGAGGGACCCAGTACTTC.

This rearrangement joins TRBV7-2 to TRBJ1-3; D unresolved. Germline V CDR1 and CDR2: SGHTA, FQGNSA. The CDR3 contains 15 residues. V was clipped by 2 bases and J by 4 bases, with 12 bases between them. The CDR3 DNA reads TGTGCCAGCAGCTTAACCCGGCGGGGAGGAAACACCATATATTTT. Amino acid sequence: CASSLTRRGGNTIYF.

This chain uses TRBV7-9 with TRBJ2-5; 11 bases align to TRBD2. Germline CDR1 is SEHNR and CDR2 is FQNEAQ (reference sequence). After removal of 5 bases from V and 4 bases from J, the junction contained 9 bases not matched to a gene. The CDR3 has 16 residues. The CDR3 is CASSGGVGLAGETQYF. The CDR3 DNA reads as TGTGCCAGCAGCGGAGGGGTAGGACTAGCGGGAGAGACCCAGTACTTC. The entire variable domain, with the rest obtained from reference TRBV7-9 and TRBJ2-5, is as follows: DTGVSQNPRHKITKRGQNVTFRCDPISEHNRLYWYRQTLGQGPEFLTYFQNEAQLEKSRLLSDRFSAERPKGSFSTLEIQRTEQGDSAMYLCASSGGVGLAGETQYFGPGTRLLVL.

This rearrangement joins TRBV4-3 to TRBJ2-7; tentative D call: TRBD1 (5 bases). The CDR3 runs to 14 residues. The germline V and J ends were trimmed by 0 bases and 2 bases, with 8 bases remaining between them. The germline V gene has CDR1 LGHNA and CDR2 YSLEER. In nucleotides, the CDR3 is TGCGCCAGCAGCCAAGATAGGGGTCCCTACGAGCAGTACTTC. This encodes CASSQDRGPYEQYF.

A few counts support this clone. The chain couples TRBV19 to TRBJ2-5; perhaps TRBD2 as D (6 bases). CDR1 is LNHDA, CDR2 SQIVND, per germline (reference sequence). The V gene lost 3 bases and the J gene lost 5 bases, with 13 bases spanning the gap. The CDR3 sequence is 14 residues long. The CDR3 sequence is CASSIGSPGETQYF. DNA of the CDR3: TGTGCCAGTAGTATCGGGAGTCCGGGGGAGACCCAGTACTTC.

This chain links TRBV28 with TRBJ2-2; D is possibly TRBD2 (6 bases). The germline V gene has CDR1 MDHEN and CDR2 SYDVKM. The CDR3 totals 16 residues. V dropped 1 base and J dropped 4 bases, with 13 bases sitting between them. The CDR3 nucleotides read TGTGCCAGCAGTTTATTAACCGGGACTTTCACCGGGGAGCTGTTTTTT. Translated: CASSLLTGTFTGELFF.

This rearrangement joins TRBV5-1 to TRBJ1-4, with D possibly being TRBD1 (6 bases). Trimming took off 0 bases at V and 7 bases at J, with 10 bases between the two ends. Germline loops: CDR1 SGHRS, CDR2 YFSETQ. The length of the CDR3 is 14 residues. The DNA for the CDR3 is TGCGCCAGCAGCTTGGAGGGGGGGTCTGAAAAACTGTTTTTT. Protein: CASSLEGGSEKLFF.

J is TRBJ2-7 and V is TRBV30; TRBD2 is a possible D gene (6 bases). The CDR3 spans 11 residues. V lost 5 bases, J lost 5 bases, and 10 bases lay in between. CDR1 is GTSNPN and CDR2 is SVGIG in the germline V gene (reference sequence). The CDR3 region is CAWALAHEQYF. The CDR3 region has the DNA TGTGCCTGGGCACTAGCCCACGAGCAGTACTTC.

This sequence joins TRBV28 and TRBJ2-7, with D hard to call. V shed 11 bases and J shed 2 bases, with 16 bases lying between them. The CDR3 has 13 amino acids. Germline-derived CDR1 and CDR2 are MDHEN and SYDVKM. CDR3 DNA: TGTGCCTCACAATCTAGAATTACCTACGAGCAGTACTTC. Translating gives CASQSRITYEQYF. Looking up the rest from reference TRBV28 and TRBJ2-7 gives the full variable domain: DVKVTQSSRYLVKRTGEKVFLECVQDMDHENMFWYRQDPGLGLRLIYFSYDVKMKEKGDIPEGYSVSREKKERFSLILESASTNQTSMYLCASQSRITYEQYFGPGTRLTVT.